The 28 T cell receptor beta chains presented below share a single source sample, sequenced in a study of OX40 agonist ivuxolimab in advanced cancers. Measured with immunoSEQ multiplex PCR; TCRdb has only the in-frame clones, and not every one. Seen here are roughly 48,000 clones, more than 80% observed once, and the top ten hold 1% to 1.5%. The sample in question was CD4+ or CD8+ T cells sorted from blood, obtained in a trial of the OX40 agonist ivuxolimab. Every receptor here comes from an adult with an advanced solid tumor such as melanoma, head and neck, liver or kidney cancer.

This clone was counted once. The rearrangement uses TRBV6-6 and TRBJ2-3, with D hard to call. The CDR3 runs to 11 residues. Trimming left V 5 bases short and J 4 bases short, with 4 bases between. In germline, CDR1 is MNHNY, CDR2 SVGAGI (reference sequence). CDR3 sequence: CASSQSDTQYF. The CDR3, as DNA: TGTGCCAGCAGTCAGTCAGATACGCAGTATTTT.

The sample holds a few counts of this clone. CDR3 protein: CAWSPGSVQYF. In DNA form, the CDR3 reads TGTGCCTGGAGTCCAGGAAGTGTGCAGTACTTC. The chain couples TRBV30 to TRBJ2-7, with D unclear. Germline assignment: CDR1 GTSNPN and CDR2 SVGIG (reference sequence). The CDR3 has 11 residues. V was pared by 2 bases and J by 9 bases, with 11 bases between.

V usage is TRBV4-1 and J usage is TRBJ1-4; a weak D match, TRBD1 (6 bases). Germline V gives CDR1 MGHRA, CDR2 YSYEKL. The CDR3 loop spans 16 amino acids. V lost 7 bases and J 2 bases, leaving 17 bases between the germline ends. Here the CDR3 DNA reads TGCGCCAGCAAAAGGGGGTCCACACACACTAATGAAAAACTGTTTTTT. Its protein is CASKRGSTHTNEKLFF.

The J gene is TRBJ1-2, the V gene TRBV2; 8 bases map to TRBD1. This CDR3 is built from 13 residues. V shed 5 bases and J 2 bases; nucleotides not matched to a gene: 1. Germline V lookup: CDR1 SNHLY, CDR2 FYNNEI. CDR3 coding DNA: TGTGCCAGCAGTCGGGACAGGAACTATGGCTACACCTTC. Amino acid sequence: CASSRDRNYGYTF.

This clone was recorded once. The chain links TRBV5-1 to TRBJ2-5; the D gene is possibly TRBD2 (5 bases). The CDR3 is made up of 16 amino acids. V gave up 2 bases and J gave up 5 bases, with 19 bases separating them. Per germline, CDR1 SGHRS and CDR2 YFSETQ. In nucleotides, the CDR3 is TGCGCCAGCAGCTTCGCCCCGTCGGGATTCAGGGAGACCCAGTACTTC. It yields the protein CASSFAPSGFRETQYF.

This clone came up a few times. This rearrangement joins TRBV6-6 to TRBJ2-5; a possible D gene is TRBD1 (6 bases). Trimming stripped 6 bases from V and 5 bases from J, with 13 bases between. The CDR3 has 13 residues. The germline V gene has CDR1 MNHNY and CDR2 SVGAGI (reference sequence). The DNA of the CDR3 is TGTGCCAGCAGCAAACAGGGCGCCGAGACCCAGTACTTC. Encoded protein: CASSKQGAETQYF.

The V and J genes are TRBV30 and TRBJ1-2; 7 bases align to TRBD1. The germline V gene encodes CDR1 GTSNPN and CDR2 SVGIG (reference sequence). The CDR3 is 14 amino acids. V was pared by 3 bases and J by 4 bases, with 8 bases of the junction left unmatched. CDR3 bases: TGTGCCTGGAGAACCGGGACAGATTTCTATGGCTACACCTTC. It codes for CAWRTGTDFYGYTF.

The chain carries TRBV5-1 and TRBJ1-1, with 10 nucleotides matching TRBD1. CDR3 length: 15 amino acids. CDR1 and CDR2 from the germline V gene are SGHRS and YFSETQ. Trimming at V came to 4 bases and at J to 2 bases, leaving 5 bases not matched to a gene. CDR3 residues: CASSRRTGGNTEAFF. The CDR3 region has the DNA TGCGCCAGCAGCCGACGGACAGGGGGTAACACTGAAGCTTTCTTT.

This rearrangement joins TRBV10-3 to TRBJ2-7, with TRBD2 matching 11 bases. Germline V lookup: CDR1 ENHRY, CDR2 SYGVKD. V dropped 5 bases and J dropped 6; count of bases not matched to a gene: 6. CDR3 length equals 14 residues. Here the CDR3 reads CAISLAGGFAEQYF. The CDR3 DNA is TGTGCCATCAGTTTAGCGGGGGGGTTCGCCGAGCAGTACTTC.

This clone has only one observation. V is TRBV9 and J is TRBJ2-1, with 7 bases aligning to TRBD1. The CDR3 extends over 15 amino acids. The V and J ends lost 0 bases and 2 bases, in that order; junction bases with no gene match: 2. In germline, CDR1 is SGDLS, CDR2 YYNGEE. CDR3 amino acids: CASSVEQGTYNEQFF. CDR3 nucleotide sequence: TGTGCCAGCAGCGTAGAACAGGGGACCTACAATGAGCAGTTCTTC.

This clone has a handful of counts. At one end the junction does not follow the germline gene, possibly because of a read error. The V call is TRBV7-7, the J call TRBJ2-5, with 9 bases lining up with TRBD1. Germline V gives CDR1 SSHAT, CDR2 FNYEAQ (reference sequence). The CDR3 length is 14 residues. CDR3 DNA: TGTGCTAGCAGTCTCACAGGGGGCGCGGAGACCCAGTACTTC. Its translation: CASSLTGGAETQYF.

The chain is built from TRBV5-1 and TRBJ2-2; D perhaps matches TRBD2 (6 bases). The CDR3 runs 14 residues. Germline values: CDR1 SGHRS, CDR2 YFSETQ. V shed 4 bases and J shed 4 bases, with 11 bases lying between them. CDR3 DNA: TGCGCCAGCAGCCGGGACTTTACCACCGGGGAGCTGTTTTTT. It encodes CASSRDFTTGELFF.

This clone was picked up a small number of times. The chain couples TRBV19 to TRBJ1-2; 9 nucleotides line up with TRBD1. The CDR3 length is 18 residues. Trimming at V came to 6 bases and at J to 8 bases, leaving 22 bases not matched to a gene. The germline gives CDR1 LNHDA, CDR2 SQIVND (reference sequence). The DNA of the CDR3 is TGTGCCAGTAGGGCTTTGGGGACAGGGTGGACTGATATTGGAGGCTACACCTTC. This encodes CASRALGTGWTDIGGYTF.

For this clone: Mismatch with germline at one junction end may stem from a read error. This chain joins TRBV7-7 and TRBJ2-2, with a tentative D call TRBD2 (5 bases). This CDR3 has 16 residues. The germline CDR1 and CDR2 sequences are SSHAT and FNYEAQ (reference sequence). The CDR3 region is CASSLGLSWGTGELFF. DNA for the CDR3: TGTGCTAGCAGCTTAGGACTTTCCTGGGGCACCGGGGAGCTGTTTTTT.

V and J are TRBV29-1 and TRBJ2-1, with D possibly TRBD2 on 7 matching bases. The CDR3 totals 14 residues. V gave up 7 bases and J gave up 5 bases, with 18 bases separating them. CDR1 is SQVTM, CDR2 ANQGSEA, per germline. The CDR3 sequence is CSASQGGGDNEQFF. The CDR3, as DNA: TGCAGCGCCTCACAAGGGGGAGGGGACAATGAGCAGTTCTTC.

The chain joins TRBV27 to TRBJ2-3; D is unresolved. Trimming shortened V by 2 bases and J by 4 bases, and 10 bases separated the two germline ends. The CDR3 has 14 residues. Germline V gives CDR1 MNHEY, CDR2 SMNVEV (reference sequence). The CDR3 is CASSLRLSADTQYF. The CDR3 bases are TGTGCCAGCAGTTTAAGGCTGAGCGCAGATACGCAGTATTTT.

The count of this clone is one. The CDR3 is CASSVGDSDLNSPLHF. In DNA, the CDR3 is TGTGCCAGCAGCGTAGGGGACAGCGATCTTAATTCACCCCTCCACTTT. The chain joins TRBV9 to TRBJ1-6; 7 bases agree with TRBD1. Germline loops: CDR1 SGDLS, CDR2 YYNGEE. Trimming cost V 0 bases and J 6 bases; bases outside gene matches: 6. The CDR3 is made up of 16 amino acids.

This chain links TRBV2 with TRBJ2-1; TRBD1 agrees at 9 bases. This CDR3 is 15 amino acids long. CDR1 and CDR2 (germline): SNHLY, FYNNEI. Losses at the gene ends were 5 bases for V and 4 bases for J; bases not matched to a gene: 6. CDR3 in DNA: TGTGCCAGCAGTACCGGGACAGGGCTATACAATGAGCAGTTCTTC. The encoded protein is CASSTGTGLYNEQFF.

This rearrangement joins TRBV28 to TRBJ1-1, with D tentatively TRBD1 (5 bases). Trimming shortened V by 5 bases and J by 5 bases, and 18 bases separated the two germline ends. CDR1 is MDHEN, CDR2 SYDVKM, per germline. This CDR3 is 15 amino acids long. CDR3 sequence reads: CASSRGGEGYTEAFF. CDR3 bases: TGTGCCAGCAGTCGCGGGGGTGAGGGATATACTGAAGCTTTCTTT.

This chain uses TRBV7-2 with TRBJ1-1; a possible D gene is TRBD1 (5 bases). Germline V lookup: CDR1 SGHTA, CDR2 FQGNSA. The CDR3 totals 15 residues. V was clipped by 2 bases and J by 8 bases, with 18 bases between them. Here the CDR3 reads CASSLHGSEGVEAFF. The DNA of the CDR3 is TGTGCCAGCAGCTTACACGGCTCAGAAGGGGTGGAAGCTTTCTTT.

The gene calls are TRBV18 and TRBJ1-4, with D uncertain. The ends were cut back, 0 bases at V and 8 bases at J, with 10 bases in the middle. CDR1 KGHSH and CDR2 LQKENI come from the germline V gene. The CDR3 is 14 residues long. CDR3 sequence (DNA): TGTGCCAGCTCACCACCAGTATCAAGGGAAAAACTGTTTTTT. This gives the protein CASSPPVSREKLFF.

The chain links TRBV5-1 to TRBJ1-6; 7 bases are a match to TRBD1. Germline V gene lookup returns CDR1 SGHRS and CDR2 YFSETQ. The J segment lost 7 bases and the V segment lost 3 bases, leaving 4 bases of the junction unmatched. The CDR3 has 14 amino acids. The CDR3 DNA follows: TGCGCCAGCAGCTGGGGGACAGAAAATTCACCCCTCCACTTT. This gives the protein CASSWGTENSPLHF.

The chain's CDR3 is CASTTGRAYEQYF. DNA for the CDR3: TGTGCCAGCACCACCGGACGGGCCTACGAGCAGTACTTC. The V call is TRBV6-5, the J call TRBJ2-7; no reliable D call. The CDR3 loop spans 13 amino acids. In germline, CDR1 is MNHEY, CDR2 SVGAGI. V dropped 7 bases and J dropped 2 bases, with 12 bases sitting between them.

The chain carries TRBV6-1 and TRBJ1-1; 7 bases fit TRBD1. The CDR3 extends over 13 amino acids. Unmatched junction bases numbered 5, after V lost 7 bases and J lost 3 bases. Germline V lookup: CDR1 MNHNS, CDR2 SASEGT. The CDR3 sequence is CASIRTGHTEAFF. The CDR3 DNA sequence: TGTGCCAGCATAAGGACAGGCCACACTGAAGCTTTCTTT.

The chain joins TRBV2 to TRBJ2-7, with D perhaps assigned TRBD1 or TRBD2 (5 bases each). Trimming shortened V by 6 bases and J by 3 bases, and 15 bases separated the two germline ends. There are 14 residues in the CDR3. CDR1 SNHLY and CDR2 FYNNEI come from the germline V gene. The CDR3 protein is CASRGLRGGYEQYF. The CDR3 region has the DNA TGTGCCAGCAGGGGCCTCCGTGGGGGCTACGAGCAGTACTTC. The full variable domain, its missing parts supplied by reference TRBV2 and TRBJ2-7, is EPEVTQTPSHQVTQMGQEVILRCVPISNHLYFYWYRQILGQKVEFLVSFYNNEISEKSEIFDDQFSVERPDGSNFTLKIRSTKLEDSAMYFCASRGLRGGYEQYFGPGTRLTVT.

The V call is TRBV4-3, the J call TRBJ2-6; 9 bases map to TRBD1. This CDR3 contains 19 residues. CDR1 and CDR2 (germline): LGHNA, YSLEER. V gave up 3 bases and J gave up 0 bases; unmatched junction bases: 9. CDR3 coding DNA: TGCGCCAGCAGCCAGTCCCCGGGACAGGGCCTCTCTGGGGCCAACGTCCTGACTTTC. Its protein is CASSQSPGQGLSGANVLTF.

This chain links TRBV18 with TRBJ2-5; the D call may be TRBD1 or TRBD2 (5 bases each). This CDR3 is 13 amino acids long. V lost 4 bases and J lost 1, with 7 bases in between. CDR1 is KGHSH and CDR2 is LQKENI in the germline V gene. The CDR3 protein is CASSLGVQETQYF. In nucleotides, the CDR3 is TGTGCCAGCTCACTGGGGGTCCAAGAGACCCAGTACTTC.

V gene TRBV6-5 combines with J gene TRBJ1-5; unclear D gene. This CDR3 is built from 13 residues. Germline V gene sequence: CDR1 MNHEY, CDR2 SVGAGI. V lost 6 bases, J lost 4 bases, and 10 bases lay in between. Here the CDR3 reads CASRRVKNQPQHF. The CDR3 bases are TGTGCCAGCAGACGGGTGAAGAATCAGCCCCAGCATTTT.